This TCR beta chain derives from a study of blood T cell repertoires in COVID-19. Study details: In each case, the material was cDNA or gDNA derived from T cells, B-cell-depleted T cells, or PBMCs.

Profiled with immunoSEQ multiplex PCR; TCRdb holds only in-frame clones, not every one. The sample lists approximately 38,000 clones; around 89% were seen once. Trimming removed 4 bases from V and 0 bases from J; junction bases left unmatched: 6. Germline V gene data show CDR1 as SGHTA and CDR2 as FQGTGA. This CDR3 is 19 amino acids long. This receptor was taken from a man aged 30 to 45 with active or convalescent COVID-19. This chain uses TRBV7-3 with TRBJ2-1; 16 positions match TRBD2. The material sequenced was peripheral blood. The CDR3 DNA is TGTGCCAGCAGCTCCCCGGGACTAGCGGGAGGGAGCTCCTACAATGAGCAGTTCTTC. It encodes CASSSPGLAGGSSYNEQFF.